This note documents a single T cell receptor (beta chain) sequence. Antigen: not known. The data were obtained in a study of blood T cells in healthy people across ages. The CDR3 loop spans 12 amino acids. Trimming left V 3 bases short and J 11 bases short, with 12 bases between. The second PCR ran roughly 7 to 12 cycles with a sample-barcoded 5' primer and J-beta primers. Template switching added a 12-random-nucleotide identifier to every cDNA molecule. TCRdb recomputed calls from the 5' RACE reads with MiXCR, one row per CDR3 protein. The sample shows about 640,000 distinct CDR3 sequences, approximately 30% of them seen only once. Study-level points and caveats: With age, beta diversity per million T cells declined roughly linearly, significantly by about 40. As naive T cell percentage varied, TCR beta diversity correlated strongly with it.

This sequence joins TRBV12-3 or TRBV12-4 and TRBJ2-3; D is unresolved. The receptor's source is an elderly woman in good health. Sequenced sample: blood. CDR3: CASSFGTDVQYF. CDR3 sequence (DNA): TGTGCCAGCAGTTTCGGCACAGATGTGCAGTATTTT.